This T cell receptor (beta chain) was identified in a study of sequential checkpoint blockade in melanoma. Study-level background: Patients were randomized 1:1 to nivolumab-then-ipilimumab or ipilimumab-then-nivolumab first-line. After both sequences, patients received maintenance nivolumab.

Here immunoSEQ multiplex PCR was the method, and the copy in TCRdb shows in-frame clones only, minus some. The sample has about 9,900 clones, 70% to 80% seen once. Treatment specified: randomized to nivolumab then ipilimumab (arm A) or the reverse (arm B). From thawed PBMCs, live CD3+CD8+ cells negative for CD19 and CD56 were sorted. This clone appeared a few times. The length of the CDR3 is 13 residues. V lost 5 bases to trimming and J lost 3 bases; unmatched junction nucleotides: 4. The germline V gene encodes CDR1 SEHNR and CDR2 FQNEAQ (reference sequence). The rearrangement joins TRBV7-9 to TRBJ2-7; 7 nucleotides agree with TRBD1. The sequenced sample was CD8+ T cells sorted from blood (inferred from file names), obtained from a patient given nivolumab and ipilimumab in sequence. The clonotype was recovered from a human donor with melanoma. CDR3 sequence (DNA): TGTGCCAGCAGCCCGGGACAGCTCTACGAGCAGTACTTC. This translates into CASSPGQLYEQYF.